This TCR beta chain was profiled in a study of blood T cell repertoires in COVID-19. Looking at the study overall: The United States, Italy and Spain were the sources of the acute and convalescent COVID-19 samples. Nucleic acid was either cDNA or gDNA, and it came from T cells, B-cell-depleted T cells, or PBMCs.

The CDR3 is 14 residues long. V trimming: 5 bases; J trimming: 4 bases; junction bases outside the gene matches: 6. Germline values: CDR1 PRHDT, CDR2 FYEKMQ (reference sequence). As processed by the authors: It was from reference gene primer amplification that nucleated cell counts were estimated. Produced via immunoSEQ multiplex PCR; TCRdb's table is partial and in-frame only. V, J and clone size derive from that table, while D and trimming were established from the DNA sequence. The sample lists fewer than 250,000 clones, around 80% occurring once. Only a few counts were recorded for this clone. The origin of this receptor is a human donor in a cohort sampled during active COVID-19. Material for sequencing was peripheral blood. This sequence joins TRBV13 and TRBJ2-7; TRBD1 aligns across 9 bases. As DNA, the CDR3 is TGTGCCAGCAGCACCTCCGGGACAGGGTACGAGCAGTACTTC. Encoded protein: CASSTSGTGYEQYF.